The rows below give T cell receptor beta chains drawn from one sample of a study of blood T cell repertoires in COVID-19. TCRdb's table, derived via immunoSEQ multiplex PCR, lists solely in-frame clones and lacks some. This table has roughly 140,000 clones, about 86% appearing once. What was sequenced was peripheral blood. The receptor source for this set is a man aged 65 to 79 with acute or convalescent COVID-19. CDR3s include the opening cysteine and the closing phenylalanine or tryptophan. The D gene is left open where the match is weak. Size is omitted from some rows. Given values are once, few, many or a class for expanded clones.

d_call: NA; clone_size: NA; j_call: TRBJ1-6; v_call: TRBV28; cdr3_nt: TGTGCCAGCGGCCGGACTTCTCCAAATTCACCCCTCCACTTT; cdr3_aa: CASGRTSPNSPLHF
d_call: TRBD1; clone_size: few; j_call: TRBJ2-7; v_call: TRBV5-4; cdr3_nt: TGTGCCAGCAGCTCCGGGACAGGAGCCAACGAGCAGTACTTC; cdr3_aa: CASSSGTGANEQYF
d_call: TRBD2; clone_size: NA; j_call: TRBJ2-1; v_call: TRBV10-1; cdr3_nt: TGCGCCAGCAGTGATGGGAGCGGGGGAAGCAATGAGCAGTTCTTC; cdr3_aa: CASSDGSGGSNEQFF
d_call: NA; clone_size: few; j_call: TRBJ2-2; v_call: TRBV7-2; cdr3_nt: TGTGCCAGCAGCTTAGCGAGGGTCCTGGGGGAGCTGTTTTTT; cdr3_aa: CASSLARVLGELFF
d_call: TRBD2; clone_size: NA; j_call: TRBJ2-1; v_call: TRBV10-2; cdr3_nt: TGCGCCAGCAGGTTAACTAGCGGGAGTTACAATGAGCAGTTCTTC; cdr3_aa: CASRLTSGSYNEQFF
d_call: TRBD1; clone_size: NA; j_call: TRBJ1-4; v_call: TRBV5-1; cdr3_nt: TGCGCCAGCAGCTTGGACGGGCGGCGGGACAGGGCCGGGAGTAATGAAAAACTGTTTTTT; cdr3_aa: CASSLDGRRDRAGSNEKLFF
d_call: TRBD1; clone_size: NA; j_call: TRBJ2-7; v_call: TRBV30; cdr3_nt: TGTGCCTGGAGTCCTGGGACAGGGACCTACGAGCAGTACTTC; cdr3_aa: CAWSPGTGTYEQYF
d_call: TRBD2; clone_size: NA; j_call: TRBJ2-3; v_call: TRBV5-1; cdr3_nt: TGCGCCAGCAGCGTAAGCGGGAACCCAGATACGCAGTATTTT; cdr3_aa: CASSVSGNPDTQYF
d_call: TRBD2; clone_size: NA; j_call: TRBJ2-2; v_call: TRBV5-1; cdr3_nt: TGCGCCAGCAGCTTGGAGGGCGGGAGCGCAATCGGGGAGCTGTTTTTT; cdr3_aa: CASSLEGGSAIGELFF
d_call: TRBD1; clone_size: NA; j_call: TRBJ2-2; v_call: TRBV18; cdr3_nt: TGTGCCAGCTCCACGACAGGGGTCACCGGGGAGCTGTTTTTT; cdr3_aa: CASSTTGVTGELFF
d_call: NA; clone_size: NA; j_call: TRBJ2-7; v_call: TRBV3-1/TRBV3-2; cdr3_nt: TGTGCCAGCAGCCAAGATAGGGGACATAACTACGAGCAGTACTTC; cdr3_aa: CASSQDRGHNYEQYF
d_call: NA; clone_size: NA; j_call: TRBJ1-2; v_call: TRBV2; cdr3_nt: TGTGCCAGCAGTGAATTGGGGGCCCTCTATGGCTACACCTTC; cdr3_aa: CASSELGALYGYTF
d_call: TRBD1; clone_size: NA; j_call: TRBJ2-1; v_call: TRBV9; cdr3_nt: TGTGCCAGCAGCGTAGGGGTCCGGGACAGGGGTAATGAGCAGTTCTTC; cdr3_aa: CASSVGVRDRGNEQFF
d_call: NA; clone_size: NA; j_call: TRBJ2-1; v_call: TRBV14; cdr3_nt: TGTGCCAGCAGCCTCATTGGCGGGAATCATAGGGATGAGCAGTTCTTC; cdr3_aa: CASSLIGGNHRDEQFF
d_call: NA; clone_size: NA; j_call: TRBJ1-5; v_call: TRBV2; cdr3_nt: TGTGCCAGCAGTGTTCAAGGGGTTAATCAGCCCCAGCATTTT; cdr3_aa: CASSVQGVNQPQHF